Shown below are 27 T cell receptor beta chains from a single sample sequenced in a study of T-cell reconstitution after alpha-beta-depleted transplantation in children. Preparation of the TCRbeta library was carried out with unique molecular identifiers. TCRdb re-called the PCR reads through MiXCR, storing one row per CDR3 protein. The top ten clones hold around 6% of a sample with some 490,000 distinct CDR3 sequences, approximately 12% of them seen once. The sequencing here drew on PBMCs from the stem cell graft donor, taken from the stem cell graft. These receptors were obtained from a human donor who donated a stem cell graft to a child with combined immunodeficiency.

This clonotype has more than one count but fewer than ten. This sequence joins TRBV11-2 and TRBJ2-7; no definite D call. Trimming removed 4 bases from V and 1 base from J, with 11 bases in between. CDR1 SGHAT and CDR2 FQNNGV come from the germline V gene. The length of the CDR3 is 14 residues. CDR3 amino acids: CASSSPWYSYEQYF. CDR3 nucleotide sequence: TGTGCCAGCAGCTCCCCCTGGTATTCCTACGAGCAGTACTTC.

Notes on this clonotype: The CDR3 ends on some other residue instead of the conserved phenylalanine or tryptophan, so this is likely a read error. The chain joins TRBV4-3 to TRBJ1-1; the D gene is possibly TRBD1 (5 bases). Germline V lookup: CDR1 LGHNA, CDR2 YSLEER. The CDR3 consists of 15 residues. V was cut by 4 bases and J by 11 bases, with 23 bases left in between. The CDR3 protein is CASSLQGTGLLLAFI. CDR3 in DNA: TGCGCCAGCAGCCTTCAAGGTACGGGGCTCTTACTGGCTTTCATT.

In this sample, this clonotype turned up many times. The chain uses TRBV4-3 and TRBJ1-1; tentatively, D is TRBD1 (5 bases). This CDR3 has 17 amino acids. Germline values: CDR1 LGHNA, CDR2 YSLEER. Trimming removed 0 bases from V and 1 base from J, with 15 bases in between. The CDR3 loop is CASSQDWKGSANTEAFF. The CDR3 DNA reads TGCGCCAGCAGCCAAGATTGGAAGGGGAGCGCGAACACTGAAGCTTTCTTT.

This clonotype was seen more than once but under ten times. This chain connects TRBV5-1 to TRBJ1-2; D perhaps matches TRBD1 (5 bases). The CDR3 loop spans 14 amino acids. The V end was cut by 0 bases, the J end by 0 bases, with 6 bases between. Germline V gene data show CDR1 as SGHRS and CDR2 as YFSETQ. The CDR3 DNA follows: TGCGCCAGCAGCTTGGAGACAGCTAACTATGGCTACACCTTC. It is translated as CASSLETANYGYTF.

This clonotype was seen many times. V is TRBV7-2 and J is TRBJ2-1; unclear D gene. This CDR3 region has 13 residues. Germline CDR1 reads SGHTA; CDR2 reads FQGNSA. Trimming pared 4 bases from V and 5 bases from J, leaving 9 bases between. CDR3 protein: CASSYAWNNEQFF. DNA of the CDR3: TGTGCCAGCAGCTACGCATGGAACAATGAGCAGTTCTTC.

This chain links TRBV12-3 or TRBV12-4 with TRBJ1-2; D unclear. V lost 6 bases to trimming and J lost 4 bases, with 21 bases between them. This CDR3 is 16 amino acids long. CDR3 coding DNA: TGTGCCAGCAGCCCCGCGGGTGGGGTGCGGGGCTATGGCTACACCTTC. The encoded protein is CASSPAGGVRGYGYTF.

This clonotype was recorded many times. This chain links TRBV29-1 with TRBJ2-7, with TRBD1 matching 7 bases. V shed 1 base, J shed 0 bases, and the junction held 6 bases outside the gene matches. CDR1 is SQVTM and CDR2 is ANQGSEA in the germline V gene. This CDR3 spans 15 amino acids. The CDR3 DNA reads as TGCAGCGTTGAAGTCGGGGACAGACACTCCTACGAGCAGTACTTC. This gives the protein CSVEVGDRHSYEQYF.

The sample holds a few counts of this clonotype. CDR3 sequence: CASSPTLAKNIQYF. CDR3 DNA sequence: TGTGCCAGCAGCCCAACCTTAGCCAAAAACATTCAGTACTTC. The V gene is TRBV7-2, the J gene TRBJ2-4; D gene ambiguous. V lost 5 bases and J 0 bases, leaving 8 bases between the germline ends. The CDR3 totals 14 residues. Germline V CDR1 and CDR2: SGHTA, FQGNSA.

This clonotype was seen many times. The chain combines TRBV5-1 with TRBJ1-2; D gene ambiguous. Germline assignment: CDR1 SGHRS and CDR2 YFSETQ. This CDR3 region has 13 residues. The germline V and J ends were trimmed by 0 bases and 3 bases, with 6 bases remaining between them. Here the CDR3 DNA reads TGCGCCAGCAGCTTGGATGGGGACTATGGCTACACCTTC. It codes for CASSLDGDYGYTF.

This clonotype was picked up a small number of times. CDR3 residues: CSARERLAGEYNEQFF. The CDR3 bases are TGCAGTGCTAGAGAAAGACTAGCGGGAGAGTACAATGAGCAGTTCTTC. The chain links TRBV20-1 to TRBJ2-1; 12 bases align to TRBD2. V gave up 0 bases and J gave up 4 bases; unmatched junction bases: 4. The germline V gene has CDR1 DFQATT and CDR2 SNEGSKA (reference sequence). There are 16 residues in the CDR3.

This clonotype was detected a few times. The chain joins TRBV6-5 to TRBJ2-1, with TRBD1 identical over 12 bases. The CDR3 extends over 15 amino acids. Germline V lookup: CDR1 MNHEY, CDR2 SVGAGI. V shed 2 bases, J shed 9 bases, and the junction held 5 bases outside the gene matches. CDR3 nucleotides: TGTGCCAGCAGTTACCGGGACAGGGGGCCAAGTGAGCAGTTCTTC. Translated, it gives CASSYRDRGPSEQFF.

The genes are TRBV20-1 and TRBJ2-1, with D hard to call. Germline lookup yields CDR1 DFQATT and CDR2 SNEGSKA (reference sequence). This CDR3 contains 15 residues. V was cut by 3 bases and J by 0 bases, with 12 bases left in between. The CDR3 spells CSASTDISSYNEQFF. The DNA for the CDR3 is TGCAGTGCTAGTACCGACATCAGCTCCTACAATGAGCAGTTCTTC.

This clonotype was seen more than once but under ten times. The chain links TRBV6-2 or TRBV6-3 to TRBJ2-7, with no clear D. The CDR3 has 13 amino acids. In germline, CDR1 is MNHEY, CDR2 SVGEGT. V was cut by 4 bases and J by 2 bases, with 9 bases left in between. Here the CDR3 DNA reads TGTGCCAGCAGTTCGGTGCCGGCCTACGAGCAGTACTTC. This encodes CASSSVPAYEQYF.

Many counts were recorded for this clonotype. At one end the junction does not follow the germline gene, possibly because of a read error. The chain recombines TRBV7-2 with TRBJ1-2; no clear D gene. Germline V CDR1 and CDR2: SGHTA, FQGNSA. The CDR3 loop spans 14 amino acids. The CDR3 sequence is CASSQTPPKYGYTF. In DNA, the CDR3 is TGTGCCAGCAGCCAAACTCCTCCTAAGTATGGCTACACCTTC. Using reference TRBV7-2 and TRBJ1-2 for the parts outside the CDR3, the full variable domain is GAGVSQSPSNKVTEKGKDVELRCDPISGHTALYWYRQSLGQGLEFLIYFQGNSAPDKSGLPSDRFSAERTGGSVSTLTIQRTQQEDSAVYLCASSQTPPKYGYTFGSGTRLTVV.

This clonotype came up many times. This sequence joins TRBV4-3 and TRBJ2-2; 12 nucleotides match TRBD2. The CDR3 totals 18 residues. The V gene end was trimmed by 0 bases and the J gene end by 3 bases; junction bases not matched to a gene: 5. Germline V lookup: CDR1 LGHNA, CDR2 YSLEER. CDR3 coding DNA: TGCGCCAGCAGCCAAGATACGGGGACTAGCGGGTACACCGGGGAGCTGTTTTTT. Protein sequence: CASSQDTGTSGYTGELFF.

This chain links TRBV6-1 with TRBJ2-3; TRBD2 is a possible D gene (6 bases). The V end lost 8 bases, the J end lost 6 bases, and 21 bases lay between the germline ends. The germline V gene has CDR1 MNHNS and CDR2 SASEGT. This CDR3 has 15 amino acids. The CDR3 reads CASGQGTLAADTQYF. CDR3 nucleotide sequence: TGTGCCAGCGGGCAAGGGACTTTAGCGGCGGATACGCAGTATTTT.

In its sample, this clonotype was seen a few times. The V call is TRBV5-1, the J call TRBJ2-1; 9 nucleotides match TRBD2. The CDR3 loop spans 15 amino acids. Germline lookup yields CDR1 SGHRS and CDR2 YFSETQ. The J segment lost 7 bases and the V segment lost 4 bases, leaving 9 bases of the junction unmatched. The CDR3 spells CASSPLAGGLNEQFF. In DNA form, the CDR3 reads TGCGCCAGCAGCCCGTTGGCGGGGGGGCTTAATGAGCAGTTCTTC.

The chain employs TRBV12-3 or TRBV12-4 and TRBJ2-7, with 7 bases aligning to TRBD1. The V segment lost 6 bases and the J segment 7 bases; nucleotides outside the gene matches: 9. This CDR3 contains 13 residues. The CDR3 is CASSPGQDGEQYF. CDR3 coding DNA: TGTGCCAGCAGCCCTGGACAGGACGGGGAGCAGTACTTC.

This clonotype has just a few counts. V usage is TRBV11-3 and J usage is TRBJ2-5; 9 bases agree with TRBD1. Germline V gene lookup returns CDR1 SGHNT and CDR2 YENEEA. The CDR3 has 13 amino acids. Trimming took 8 bases from V and 5 from J; bases not matched to a gene: 6. The DNA for the CDR3 is TGTGCCAGCCGACAGGGGGTGAGGGAGACCCAGTACTTC. It codes for CASRQGVRETQYF.

Only one count was recorded for this clonotype. V usage is TRBV15 and J usage is TRBJ2-7; the D is unclear. V was clipped by 0 bases and J by 3 bases, with 9 bases between them. The CDR3 length is 14 residues. CDR1 and CDR2 from the germline V gene are LNHNV and YYDKDF (reference sequence). CDR3 amino acids: CATSRDLGSYEQYF. The CDR3 DNA sequence: TGTGCCACCAGCAGAGATCTCGGCAGCTACGAGCAGTACTTC.

The chain has TRBV13 and TRBJ2-7; tentative D call: TRBD1 (6 bases). The CDR3 runs 14 residues. Germline V gene lookup returns CDR1 PRHDT and CDR2 FYEKMQ (reference sequence). V was clipped by 1 base and J by 2 bases, with 9 bases between them. CDR3 amino acids: CASSLVGQTYEQYF. The CDR3 DNA is TGTGCCAGCAGCTTAGTAGGACAGACCTACGAGCAGTACTTC.

This clonotype has just a few counts. V gene TRBV7-2 combines with J gene TRBJ1-2; 9 bases align to TRBD1. This CDR3 comprises 14 residues. The V and J ends lost 3 bases and 2 bases, in that order; junction bases with no gene match: 1. Germline V gene lookup returns CDR1 SGHTA and CDR2 FQGNSA. CDR3 loop: CASSFGTGNYGYTF. CDR3 nucleotides: TGTGCCAGCAGCTTCGGGACAGGGAACTATGGCTACACCTTC.

The chain employs TRBV2 and TRBJ2-1, with 15 bases identical to TRBD2. The CDR3 contains 17 residues. Germline loops: CDR1 SNHLY, CDR2 FYNNEI. The J segment lost 3 bases and the V segment lost 5 bases, leaving 5 bases of the junction unmatched. CDR3: CASSWGLAGGIYNEQFF. The CDR3, as DNA: TGTGCCAGCAGTTGGGGACTAGCGGGAGGAATCTACAATGAGCAGTTCTTC.

J is TRBJ2-7 and V is TRBV19; perhaps TRBD2 as D (6 bases). The germline V and J ends were trimmed by 4 bases and 4 bases, with 14 bases remaining between them. Germline V gene data show CDR1 as LNHDA and CDR2 as SQIVND (reference sequence). This CDR3 has 14 residues. The CDR3 sequence is CASSNPISGYEQYF. The DNA of the CDR3 is TGTGCCAGTAGTAACCCTATTAGCGGATACGAGCAGTACTTC.

This clonotype has a single count. The rearrangement joins TRBV24-1 to TRBJ2-2, with D uncertain. The V and J ends lost 0 bases and 4 bases respectively, with 11 bases between them. Germline V gene sequence: CDR1 KGHDR, CDR2 SFDVKD. The CDR3 extends over 16 amino acids. This chain's CDR3 is CATSDLYAGSTGELFF. CDR3 nucleotide sequence: TGTGCCACCAGTGATTTGTACGCAGGTTCCACCGGGGAGCTGTTTTTT.

This clonotype has more than one count but fewer than ten. This sequence joins TRBV30 and TRBJ2-1; the D call may be TRBD1 or TRBD2 (6 bases each). Trimming shortened V by 2 bases and J by 6 bases, and 14 bases separated the two germline ends. Germline lookup yields CDR1 GTSNPN and CDR2 SVGIG (reference sequence). This CDR3 is 14 amino acids long. CDR3 nucleotide sequence: TGTGCCTGGAGTTGGTGGGGGGCGATCAATGAGCAGTTCTTC. This sequence encodes CAWSWWGAINEQFF.

This clonotype has only a few counts. J is TRBJ2-2 and V is TRBV20-1, with TRBD1 matching over 8 bases. This CDR3 is 16 amino acids long. Germline CDR1 is DFQATT and CDR2 is SNEGSKA (reference sequence). The trim removed 2 bases at V and 4 bases at J, leaving 9 bases unmatched. The CDR3 sequence is CSARRQRTGSTGELFF. Written as DNA, the CDR3 is TGCAGTGCTAGACGCCAGCGGACAGGGTCCACCGGGGAGCTGTTTTTT.